These 9 T cell receptor beta chains share one sample of origin, sequenced in a study of blood T cell repertoires in COVID-19. Assay: immunoSEQ multiplex PCR; the TCRdb copy retains only in-frame clones and omits some. The profile covers around 700,000 clones, with about nine tenths appearing a single time and about 0.24% taken by the ten largest. The sample comprised peripheral blood. Source of these receptors: a woman aged 18-29 years with acute or convalescent COVID-19.

This clone was picked up a small number of times. The chain uses TRBV30 and TRBJ1-3, with TRBD1 matching 7 bases. The V segment lost 8 bases and the J segment 4 bases; nucleotides outside the gene matches: 5. From germline, CDR1 is GTSNPN and CDR2 SVGIG (reference sequence). This CDR3 is built from 12 residues. CDR3: CALQGKGNTIYF. The CDR3 DNA reads TGTGCCCTACAGGGGAAAGGAAACACCATATATTTT.

This sequence joins TRBV4-1 and TRBJ2-5; possible D gene TRBD1, 6 bases. Germline V CDR1 and CDR2: MGHRA, YSYEKL. V gave up 0 bases and J gave up 4 bases, with 12 bases separating them. The CDR3 has 15 amino acids. For the CDR3, the DNA is TGCGCCAGCAGCCAAGACCGAGGGACACGAGAGACCCAGTACTTC. This translates into CASSQDRGTRETQYF.

V usage is TRBV19 and J usage is TRBJ1-5, with D possibly being TRBD1 (5 bases). The ends were cut back, 7 bases at V and 4 bases at J, with 20 bases in the middle. Germline V gene sequence: CDR1 LNHDA, CDR2 SQIVND (reference sequence). The CDR3 covers 16 residues. The CDR3 here is CASTSGVRAFNQPQHF. The CDR3 nucleotides read TGTGCCAGTACCTCTGGGGTCAGGGCCTTTAATCAGCCCCAGCATTTT.

The chain has TRBV12-3 or TRBV12-4 and TRBJ1-2; TRBD1 matches 7 bases. CDR3 length: 12 residues. The V and J ends lost 7 bases and 5 bases, in that order; junction bases with no gene match: 4. CDR3 in DNA: TGTGCCAGCACCGAGACAGGGTATGGCTACACCTTC. Translation gives CASTETGYGYTF.

This clone was seen just once. This rearrangement joins TRBV4-1 to TRBJ1-5; a possible D gene is TRBD1 (5 bases). CDR1 is MGHRA, CDR2 YSYEKL, per germline. V shed 4 bases and J shed 2 bases, with 12 bases lying between them. This CDR3 region has 15 residues. CDR3 protein: CASSLLAGGNQPQHF. DNA for the CDR3: TGCGCCAGCAGCCTCCTGGCGGGGGGCAATCAGCCCCAGCATTTT.

In this sample, this clone turned up a few times. The chain carries TRBV29-1 and TRBJ2-1, with TRBD1 matching over 7 bases. The ends lost 2 bases at V and 0 bases at J; junction bases unmatched: 7. The V gene's germline CDR1 is SQVTM and CDR2 ANQGSEA. The CDR3 length is 16 residues. As DNA, the CDR3 is TGCAGCGTTGAAAGGGGGCGGAAGAGCTCCTACAATGAGCAGTTCTTC. This codes for CSVERGRKSSYNEQFF.

The V gene is TRBV5-6, the J gene TRBJ2-7; weak D call: TRBD2 (6 bases). This CDR3 contains 15 residues. The V gene's germline CDR1 is SGHDT and CDR2 YYEEEE. Trimming shortened V by 0 bases and J by 3 bases, and 13 bases separated the two germline ends. For the CDR3, the DNA is TGTGCCAGCAGCTTGGCTCGGGGGAAAAACTACGAGCAGTACTTC. Amino acid sequence: CASSLARGKNYEQYF.

The gene calls are TRBV6-6 and TRBJ1-1; weak D call: TRBD1 (6 bases). Germline V gives CDR1 MNHNY, CDR2 SVGAGI (reference sequence). The CDR3 consists of 14 residues. The V end lost 7 bases, the J end lost 4 bases, and 16 bases lay between the germline ends. The CDR3 protein is CASTSQGGGTEAFF. In nucleotides, the CDR3 is TGTGCCAGCACCTCCCAAGGGGGTGGCACTGAAGCTTTCTTT.

The V call is TRBV30, the J call TRBJ2-7; 10 nucleotides align to TRBD1. This CDR3 spans 14 amino acids. V trimming: 3 bases; J trimming: 3 bases; junction bases outside the gene matches: 5. Germline V gene lookup returns CDR1 GTSNPN and CDR2 SVGIG (reference sequence). The CDR3 coding sequence is TGTGCCTGGAGCGGGGGACAGGGGTTCTACGAGCAGTACTTC. Its protein product is CAWSGGQGFYEQYF.